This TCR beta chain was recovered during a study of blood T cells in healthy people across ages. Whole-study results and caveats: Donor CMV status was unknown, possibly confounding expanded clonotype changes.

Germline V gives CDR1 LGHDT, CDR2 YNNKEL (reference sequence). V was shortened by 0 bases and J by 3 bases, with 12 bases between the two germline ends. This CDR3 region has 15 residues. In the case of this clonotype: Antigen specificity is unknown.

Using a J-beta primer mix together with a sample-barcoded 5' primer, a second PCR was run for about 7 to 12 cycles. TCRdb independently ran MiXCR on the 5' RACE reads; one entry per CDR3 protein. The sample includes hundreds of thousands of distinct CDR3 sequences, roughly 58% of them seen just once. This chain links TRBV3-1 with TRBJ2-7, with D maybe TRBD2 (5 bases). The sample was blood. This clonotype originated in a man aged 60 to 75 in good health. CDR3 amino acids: CASSQERLTNYEQYF. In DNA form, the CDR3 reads TGTGCCAGCAGCCAAGAGAGACTAACGAACTACGAGCAGTACTTC.